This T cell receptor beta chain stems from a study of long-term antiretroviral therapy in people with HIV. Germline V lookup: CDR1 MDHEN, CDR2 SYDVKM. This CDR3 is 12 amino acids long. V was shortened by 5 bases and J by 12 bases, with 17 bases between the two germline ends. It was in the United States that all participants with HIV were treated. DNA was extracted from approximately 0.95-9.8 million thawed cryopreserved PBMC. With survey level as its setting, the immunoSEQ assay was v3.0. Repertoires were generated with immunoSEQ multiplex PCR, while TCRdb's copy carries only in-frame clones and drops some. Among roughly 14,000 clones, roughly 85% were seen once, and the ten largest hold about 16%.

This clonotype was obtained from a middle-aged woman with HIV. The chain carries TRBV28 and TRBJ2-7; D remains unclear. Sample: unsorted PBMCs, taken 1.8 years before starting antiretroviral therapy. CDR3 amino acids: CASSQLQTAPYF. The DNA for the CDR3 is TGTGCCAGCAGTCAACTCCAGACTGCGCCGTACTTC.